This T cell receptor beta chain stems from a study of regulatory T cells in long-lasting Graves disease. The TCR beta library used iRepertoire HTBI primers with Arm-PCR amplification of CDR3. One entry per CDR3 protein results from TCRdb running MiXCR on the multiplex PCR reads. Of hundreds of thousands of distinct CDR3 sequences in the sample, around 15% are singletons; the top ten hold 20% to 30%. The sample's time point: newly diagnosed GD, antithyroid drugs for less than 3 months. The TCR library was prepared using RNA isolated from PBMCs. Germline values: CDR1 MDHEN, CDR2 SYDVKM. Trimming cost V 6 bases and J 2 bases, with 14 bases left between them. This CDR3 has 14 amino acids. The data also belong to a second study, concerning T cells in Graves' hyperthyroidism and ophthalmopathy. From that report: Stable Graves' hyperthyroidism denoted no ophthalmopathy progression over 18 months.

Sample: peripheral blood mononuclear cells (PBMCs), taken at new diagnosis, from a patient treated with antithyroid drugs. The sequence came from a woman aged 35 to 60 with Graves disease. This chain joins TRBV28 and TRBJ2-7; a possible D gene is TRBD2 (5 bases). This chain's CDR3 is CASRTGINTYEQYF. The CDR3 DNA follows: TGTGCCAGCAGAACCGGGATAAACACCTACGAGCAGTACTTC.